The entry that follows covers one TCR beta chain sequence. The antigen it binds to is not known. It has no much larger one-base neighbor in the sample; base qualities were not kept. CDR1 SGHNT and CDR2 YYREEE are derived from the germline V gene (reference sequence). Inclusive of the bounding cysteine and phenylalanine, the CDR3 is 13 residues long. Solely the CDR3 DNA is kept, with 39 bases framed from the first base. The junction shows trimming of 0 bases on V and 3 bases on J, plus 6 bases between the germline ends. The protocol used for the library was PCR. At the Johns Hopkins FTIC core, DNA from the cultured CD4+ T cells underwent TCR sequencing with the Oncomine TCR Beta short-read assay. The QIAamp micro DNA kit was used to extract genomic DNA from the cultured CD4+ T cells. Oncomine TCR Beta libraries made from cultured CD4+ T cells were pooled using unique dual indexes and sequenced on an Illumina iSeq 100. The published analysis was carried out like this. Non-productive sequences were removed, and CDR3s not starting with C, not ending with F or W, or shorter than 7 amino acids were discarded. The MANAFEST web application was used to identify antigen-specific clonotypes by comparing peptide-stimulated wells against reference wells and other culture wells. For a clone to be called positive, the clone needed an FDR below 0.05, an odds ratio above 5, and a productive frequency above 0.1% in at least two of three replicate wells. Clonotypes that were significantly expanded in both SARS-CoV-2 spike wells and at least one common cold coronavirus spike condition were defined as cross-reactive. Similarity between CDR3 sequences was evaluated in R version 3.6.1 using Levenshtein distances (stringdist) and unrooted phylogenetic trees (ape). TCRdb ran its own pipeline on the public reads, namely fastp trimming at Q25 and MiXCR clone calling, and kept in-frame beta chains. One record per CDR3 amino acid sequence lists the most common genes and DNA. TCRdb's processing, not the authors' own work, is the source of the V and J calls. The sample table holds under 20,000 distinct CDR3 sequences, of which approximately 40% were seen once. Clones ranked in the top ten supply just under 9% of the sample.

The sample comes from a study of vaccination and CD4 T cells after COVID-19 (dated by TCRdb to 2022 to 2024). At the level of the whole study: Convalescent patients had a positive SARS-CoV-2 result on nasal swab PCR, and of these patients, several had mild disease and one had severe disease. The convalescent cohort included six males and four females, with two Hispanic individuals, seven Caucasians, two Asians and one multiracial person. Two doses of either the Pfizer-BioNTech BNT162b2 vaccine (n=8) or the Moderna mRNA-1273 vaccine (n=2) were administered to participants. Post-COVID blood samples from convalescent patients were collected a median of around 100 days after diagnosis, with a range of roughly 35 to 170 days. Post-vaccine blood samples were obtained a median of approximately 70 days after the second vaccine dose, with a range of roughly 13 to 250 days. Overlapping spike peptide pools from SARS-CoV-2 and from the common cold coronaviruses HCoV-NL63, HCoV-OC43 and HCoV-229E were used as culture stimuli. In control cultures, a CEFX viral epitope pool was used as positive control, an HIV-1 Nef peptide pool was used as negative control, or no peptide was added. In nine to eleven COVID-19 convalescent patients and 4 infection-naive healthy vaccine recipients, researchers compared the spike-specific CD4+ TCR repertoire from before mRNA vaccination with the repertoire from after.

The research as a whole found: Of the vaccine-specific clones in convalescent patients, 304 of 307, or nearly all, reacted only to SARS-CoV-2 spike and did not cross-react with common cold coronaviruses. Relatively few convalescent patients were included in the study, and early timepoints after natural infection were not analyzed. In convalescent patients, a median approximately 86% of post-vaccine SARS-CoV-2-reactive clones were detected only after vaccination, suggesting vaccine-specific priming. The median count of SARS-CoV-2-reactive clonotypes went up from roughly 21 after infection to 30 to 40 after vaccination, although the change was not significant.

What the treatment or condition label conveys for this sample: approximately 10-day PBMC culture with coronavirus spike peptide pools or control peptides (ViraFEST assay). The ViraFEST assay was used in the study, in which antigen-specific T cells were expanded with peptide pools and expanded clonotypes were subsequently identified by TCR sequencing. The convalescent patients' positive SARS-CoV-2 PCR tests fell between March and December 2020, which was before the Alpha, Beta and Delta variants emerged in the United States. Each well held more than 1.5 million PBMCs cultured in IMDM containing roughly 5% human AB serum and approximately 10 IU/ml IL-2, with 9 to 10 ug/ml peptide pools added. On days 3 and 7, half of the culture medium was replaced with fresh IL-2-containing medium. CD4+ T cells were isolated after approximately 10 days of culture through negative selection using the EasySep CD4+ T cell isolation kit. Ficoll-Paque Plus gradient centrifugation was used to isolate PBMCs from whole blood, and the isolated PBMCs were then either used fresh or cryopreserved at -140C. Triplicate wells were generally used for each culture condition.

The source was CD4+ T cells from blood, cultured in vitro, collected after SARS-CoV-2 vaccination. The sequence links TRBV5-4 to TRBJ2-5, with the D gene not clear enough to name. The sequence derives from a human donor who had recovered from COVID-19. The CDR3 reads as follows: CASSLDFKETQYF. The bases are TGTGCCAGCAGCTTGGATTTCAAAGAGACCCAGTACTTC.